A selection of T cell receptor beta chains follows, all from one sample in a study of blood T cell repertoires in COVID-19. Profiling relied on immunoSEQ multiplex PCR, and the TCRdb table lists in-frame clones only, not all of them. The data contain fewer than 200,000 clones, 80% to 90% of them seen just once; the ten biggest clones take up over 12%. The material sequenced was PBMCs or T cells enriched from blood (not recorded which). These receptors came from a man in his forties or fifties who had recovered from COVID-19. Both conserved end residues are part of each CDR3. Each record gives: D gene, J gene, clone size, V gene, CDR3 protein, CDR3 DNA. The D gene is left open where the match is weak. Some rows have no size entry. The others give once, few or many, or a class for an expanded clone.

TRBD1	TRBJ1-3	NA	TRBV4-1	CASSQGGQGSTGNTIYF	TGCGCCAGCAGCCAGGGGGGACAGGGTAGTACTGGAAACACCATATATTTT
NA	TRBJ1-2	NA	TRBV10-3	CAVTPSPGDYGYTF	TGTGCCGTAACCCCCTCTCCAGGGGATTATGGCTACACCTTC
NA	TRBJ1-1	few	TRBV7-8	CASSLTSEAFF	TGTGCCAGCAGCTTAACATCTGAAGCTTTCTTT
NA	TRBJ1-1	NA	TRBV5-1	CASSLAQGNTEAFF	TGCGCCAGCAGCTTGGCTCAGGGTAACACTGAAGCTTTCTTT
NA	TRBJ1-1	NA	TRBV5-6	CASSLGPGQGTEAFF	TGTGCCAGCAGCTTGGGTCCTGGTCAGGGCACTGAAGCTTTCTTT
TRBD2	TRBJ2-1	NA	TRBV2	CASSPGGGGAGSYNEQFF	TGTGCCAGCAGCCCCGGGGGCGGGGGGGCCGGGTCCTACAATGAGCAGTTCTTC
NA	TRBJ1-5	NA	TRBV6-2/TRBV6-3	CASSYGGSKMHF	TGTGCCAGCAGTTACGGAGGGTCCAAGATGCATTTT
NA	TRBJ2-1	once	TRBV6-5	CASSYSAGNSYNEQFF	TGTGCCAGCAGTTACTCGGCGGGGAACTCCTACAATGAGCAGTTCTTC
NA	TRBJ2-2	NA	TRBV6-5	CASRATETGTGELFF	TGTGCCAGCAGAGCTACTGAGACGGGGACCGGGGAGCTGTTTTTT
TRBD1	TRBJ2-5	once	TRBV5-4	CASSLGLTGAQETQYF	TGTGCCAGCAGCTTGGGTCTTACAGGGGCCCAAGAGACCCAGTACTTC
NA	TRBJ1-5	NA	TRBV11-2	CASSPGSGNQPQHF	TGTGCCAGCAGCCCCGGGAGTGGCAATCAGCCCCAGCATTTT